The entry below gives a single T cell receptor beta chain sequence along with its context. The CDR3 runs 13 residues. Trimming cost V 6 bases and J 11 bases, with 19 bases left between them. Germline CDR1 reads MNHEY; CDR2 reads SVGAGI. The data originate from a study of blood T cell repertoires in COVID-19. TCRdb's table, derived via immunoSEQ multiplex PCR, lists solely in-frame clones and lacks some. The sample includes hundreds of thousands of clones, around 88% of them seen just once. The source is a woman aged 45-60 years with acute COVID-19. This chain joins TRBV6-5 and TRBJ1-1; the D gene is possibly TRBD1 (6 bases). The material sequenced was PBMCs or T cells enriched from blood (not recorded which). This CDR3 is CASSVTGGHMAFF. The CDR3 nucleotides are TGTGCCAGCAGCGTAACGGGGGGACATATGGCTTTCTTT.